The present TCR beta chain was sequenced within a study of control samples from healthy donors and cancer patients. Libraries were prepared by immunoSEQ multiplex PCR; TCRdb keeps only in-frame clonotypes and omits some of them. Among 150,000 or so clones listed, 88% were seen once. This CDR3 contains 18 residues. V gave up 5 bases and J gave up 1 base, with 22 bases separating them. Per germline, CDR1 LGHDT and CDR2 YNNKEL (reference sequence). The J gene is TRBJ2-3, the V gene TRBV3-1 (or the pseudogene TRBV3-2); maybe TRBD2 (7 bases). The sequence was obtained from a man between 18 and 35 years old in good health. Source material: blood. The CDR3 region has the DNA TGTGCCAGCAGCTCCAACTGGGGGGCGGGAGACGGCACAGATACGCAGTATTTT. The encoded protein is CASSSNWGAGDGTDTQYF.